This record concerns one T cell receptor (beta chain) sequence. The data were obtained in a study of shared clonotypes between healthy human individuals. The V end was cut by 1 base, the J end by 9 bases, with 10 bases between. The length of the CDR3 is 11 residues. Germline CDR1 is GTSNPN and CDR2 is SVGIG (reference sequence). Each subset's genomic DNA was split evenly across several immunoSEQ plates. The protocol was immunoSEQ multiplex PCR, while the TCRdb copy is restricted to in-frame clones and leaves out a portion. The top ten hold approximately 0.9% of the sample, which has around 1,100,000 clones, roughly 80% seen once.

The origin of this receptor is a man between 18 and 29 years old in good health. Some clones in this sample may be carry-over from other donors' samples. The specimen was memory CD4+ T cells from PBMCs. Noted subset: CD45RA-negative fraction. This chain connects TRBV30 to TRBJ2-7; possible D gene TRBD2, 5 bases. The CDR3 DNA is TGTGCCTGGAGTGATAGCGTCGGGCAGTACTTC. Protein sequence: CAWSDSVGQYF. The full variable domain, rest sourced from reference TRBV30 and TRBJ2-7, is SQTIHQWPATLVQPVGSPLSLECTVEGTSNPNLYWYRQAAGRGLQLLFYSVGIGQISSEVPQNLSASRPQDRQFILSSKKLLLSDSGFYLCAWSDSVGQYFGPGTRLTVT.